This is a list of T cell receptor beta chains from one sample in a study of T cell responses to AZD1222 COVID-19 vaccine. Assay: immunoSEQ multiplex PCR; the TCRdb copy retains only in-frame clones and omits some. This repertoire shows 150,000 or so clones, 91% found once; its top ten account for more than 1.4%. The sequences come from peripheral blood, collected on day 0 of AZD1222 vaccination. Receptor source: an adult in good health. Both conserved end residues are trimmed from each CDR3.

v_call	j_call	cdr3_aa
TRBV7-2	TRBJ1-2	ASSLRFPRGQDRDGYT
TRBV24-1	TRBJ1-5	ATRATGVNQPQH
TRBV6-5	TRBJ2-7	ASMIGAVSYEQY
TRBV6-4	TRBJ2-3	ASRGGINTQY
TRBV4-3	TRBJ1-4	ASSQDRSGVGEKLF
TRBV6-2/TRBV6-3	TRBJ1-2	ASSLRTGTHGYT
TRBV30	TRBJ1-1	AWSTGGGRAF
TRBV30	TRBJ1-6	AWSVPPGFNNSPLH
TRBV7-2	TRBJ1-5	ASSFRGGSNQPQH
TRBV6-2/TRBV6-3	TRBJ2-1	ASSYSQGYNEQF
TRBV6-4	TRBJ2-3	ASSDSPGTDTQY
TRBV7-9	TRBJ2-7	ASSLSPGAYEQY
TRBV6-5	TRBJ1-2	ASRHTGANYGYT
TRBV6-1	TRBJ1-5	ASSEALQGFGPQH
TRBV13	TRBJ1-3	ATQGRGAGNTIY
TRBV2	TRBJ1-5	ASSVFTAVINQPQH
TRBV19	TRBJ1-4	ASTQRLGRSNEKLF
TRBV6-5	TRBJ1-1	ASSLQVLNTEAF
TRBV12-3/TRBV12-4	TRBJ2-7	ASSPSVEQY
TRBV30	TRBJ2-1	AWSGRRDNNEQF
TRBV24-1	TRBJ2-3	ATSDLPREVSDTQY
TRBV19	TRBJ2-1	ASSIIDRGSEQF
TRBV28	TRBJ1-1	AGGGVLRTEAF
TRBV27	TRBJ1-1	ASSGPGQGVHTEAF
TRBV7-9	TRBJ1-2	ASSLGGVQGPSNYGYT
TRBV30	TRBJ1-1	AWSVGLGFTEAF
TRBV19	TRBJ1-1	ASRPGTGGLRTEAF
TRBV28	TRBJ1-5	ASSLIQGLGNQPQH
TRBV7-2	TRBJ2-3	ASSFQGGGATDTQY
TRBV19	TRBJ2-5	ASSPGGGQQTQY
TRBV27	TRBJ2-2	ASRRAKGNTGELF
TRBV5-1	TRBJ1-4	ASSLGQGRHGSEKLF
TRBV7-6	TRBJ1-2	ASSFSGTGAYYGYT
TRBV5-1	TRBJ2-4	ASSSPPRGGQY
TRBV11-3	TRBJ2-3	ASSWGTVYGTDTQY
TRBV6-1	TRBJ1-3	ASSEWAGNTIY
TRBV5-6	TRBJ1-3	ASSLIATQMRGNTIY
TRBV30	TRBJ2-7	AWDGTSHEQY
TRBV7-9	TRBJ2-7	ASSLGDLTEQY
TRBV7-8	TRBJ1-2	ASSLAVGGYT
TRBV29-1	TRBJ1-3	SVKEGRSGNTIY
TRBV5-4	TRBJ1-2	ASSAGTGDGYT
TRBV11-3	TRBJ2-3	ASSLGGLAGEVLDTQY